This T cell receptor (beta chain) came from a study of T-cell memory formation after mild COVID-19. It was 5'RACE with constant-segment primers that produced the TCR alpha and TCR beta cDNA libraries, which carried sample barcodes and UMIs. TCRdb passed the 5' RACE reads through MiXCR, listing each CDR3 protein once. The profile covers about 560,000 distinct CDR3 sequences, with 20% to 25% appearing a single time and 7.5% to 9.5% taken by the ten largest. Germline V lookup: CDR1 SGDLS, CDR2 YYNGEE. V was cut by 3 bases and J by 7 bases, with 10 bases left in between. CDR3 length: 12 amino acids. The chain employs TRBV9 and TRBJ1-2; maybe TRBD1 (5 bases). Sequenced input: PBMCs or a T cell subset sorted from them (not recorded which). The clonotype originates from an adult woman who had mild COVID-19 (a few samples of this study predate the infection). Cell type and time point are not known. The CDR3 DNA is TGTGCCAGCAGCGGCCGGGACTCTGGCTACACCTTC. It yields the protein CASSGRDSGYTF.